This is a list of T cell receptor beta chains from one sample in a study of cytomegalovirus exposure and HLA in healthy donors. Produced via immunoSEQ multiplex PCR; TCRdb's table is partial and in-frame only. This repertoire shows about 120,000 clones, 85% to 90% found once; its top ten account for roughly 2%. The source material was PBMCs. The receptor set was obtained from a woman in her twenties or thirties in good health and CMV-seronegative. Both conserved end residues are part of each CDR3. Each record gives: D gene, clone size, J gene, V gene, CDR3 length, CDR3 protein, CDR3 DNA. The D gene is left open where the match is weak. Part of the rows lack a size; the others show once, few, many or a class for expanded clones.

NA	NA	TRBJ1-4	TRBV5-1	15	CASKGQTGINEKLFF	TGCGCCAGCAAAGGCCAGACGGGGATTAATGAAAAACTGTTTTTT
NA	NA	TRBJ1-5	TRBV27	16	CASSLSSGHINQPQHF	TGTGCCAGCAGTTTATCGTCGGGACATATAAATCAGCCCCAGCATTTT
TRBD1	NA	TRBJ2-2	TRBV5-5	15	CASSPLQGYTGELFF	TGTGCCAGCAGCCCCCTACAGGGGTACACCGGGGAGCTGTTTTTT
TRBD2	NA	TRBJ2-3	TRBV7-2	15	CASHTGGASTDTQYF	TGTGCCAGCCATACCGGGGGGGCCAGCACAGATACGCAGTATTTT
NA	NA	TRBJ1-6	TRBV7-2	18	CASSLTGRAHPFNSPLHF	TGTGCCAGCAGCCTAACCGGCAGGGCCCACCCCTTTAATTCACCCCTCCACTTT
NA	few	TRBJ1-5	TRBV7-8	12	CASSIDRGPQHF	TGTGCCAGCAGCATTGATAGGGGGCCCCAGCATTTT
NA	NA	TRBJ1-2	TRBV9	14	CASSVDGQGYGYTF	TGTGCCAGCAGCGTAGACGGTCAGGGCTATGGCTACACCTTC
TRBD1	NA	TRBJ1-1	TRBV5-1	17	CASSLTRTGGLNTEAFF	TGCGCCAGCAGCTTGACAAGGACAGGGGGGCTGAACACTGAAGCTTTCTTT
TRBD1	many	TRBJ1-4	TRBV13	15	CASSSYRGHGEKLFF	TGTGCCAGCAGCTCCTACAGGGGGCACGGTGAAAAACTGTTTTTT
TRBD2	NA	TRBJ2-3	TRBV10-3	15	CAISERGGTFTTQYF	TGTGCCATCAGCGAGCGGGGGGGCACCTTTACGACGCAGTATTTT
NA	few	TRBJ1-2	TRBV29-1	12	CSVVQGLDGYTF	TGCAGCGTTGTGCAGGGACTAGACGGCTACACCTTC
TRBD2	once	TRBJ2-1	TRBV5-1	16	CASSFTSGGPYNEQFF	TGCGCCAGCAGCTTTACTAGCGGGGGCCCCTACAATGAGCAGTTCTTC
NA	NA	TRBJ2-2	TRBV11-3	13	CASSLQGSGELFF	TGTGCCAGCAGCCTTCAGGGATCCGGGGAGCTGTTTTTT
NA	NA	TRBJ1-6	TRBV11-2	19	CASSPKGWGPGGNNSPLHF	TGTGCCAGCAGCCCCAAGGGGTGGGGCCCCGGGGGAAATAATTCACCCCTCCACTTT
TRBD1	NA	TRBJ2-7	TRBV6-8	15	CASSMTGGDPYEQYF	TGTGCCAGCAGCATGACAGGGGGCGATCCCTACGAGCAGTACTTC